This is a list of T cell receptor beta chains from one sample in a study of blood T cell repertoires in COVID-19. Assay: immunoSEQ multiplex PCR; the TCRdb copy retains only in-frame clones and omits some. Of around 160,000 clones in the sample, around nine tenths are singletons; the top ten hold about a sixth. Input material: peripheral blood. The receptors derive from a man in his sixties with active or convalescent COVID-19. Each CDR3 is given with its conserved first and last residue. A D gene is named only where the DNA matches it firmly. Only part of the rows carry a size: once, few, many, or a class if the clone is expanded.

clone_size d_call j_call v_call cdr3_nt cdr3_aa
- - TRBJ1-2 TRBV10-2 TGCGCCAGCCTTAAGGTACCGGCAGGGAACTATGGCTACACCTTC CASLKVPAGNYGYTF
- - TRBJ2-7 TRBV12-5 TGTGCTAGTGGATCTAATTTGCCTCCATACTACGAGCAGTACTTC CASGSNLPPYYEQYF
- TRBD2 TRBJ2-1 TRBV4-1 TGCGCCAGCAGTTCTAGTAGCGGGGGTTTTAATGAGCAGTTCTTC CASSSSSGGFNEQFF
- TRBD1 TRBJ1-4 TRBV18 TGTGCCAGCTCACCATTGAATGGACAGGCCTTAGGCGAAAAACTGTTTTTT CASSPLNGQALGEKLFF
once - TRBJ1-5 TRBV5-8 TGTGCCAGCAGCTTGGCCGGGGTGGGGATGAGGCCCCAGCATTTT CASSLAGVGMRPQHF
- - TRBJ1-2 TRBV6-5 TGTGCCAGCAGTTACTCAACAGGGTTGTCTGGCTACACCTTC CASSYSTGLSGYTF
- - TRBJ2-7 TRBV28 TGTGCCAGCAGTTCCGGGACATTATACTACGAGCAGTACTTC CASSSGTLYYEQYF
once - TRBJ2-3 TRBV18 TGTGCCAGCTCACCACGCGGCCGCGACGGCACAGATACGCAGTATTTT CASSPRGRDGTDTQYF
- - TRBJ2-7 TRBV3-1/TRBV3-2 TGTGCCAGCAGCAACAGACAGGAGGCCTACGAGCAGTACTTC CASSNRQEAYEQYF
- - TRBJ1-2 TRBV7-2 TGTGCCAGCAGCTTACATGCGGACTATGGCTACACCTTC CASSLHADYGYTF
once - TRBJ2-5 TRBV5-1 TGCGCCAGCAGCTTGGTGGCTAGCGCCCAAGAGACCCAGTACTTC CASSLVASAQETQYF
- - TRBJ2-1 TRBV18 TGTGCCAGCTCACCACCGACAGTTTACAATGAGCAGTTCTTC CASSPPTVYNEQFF
- - TRBJ2-3 TRBV5-1 TGCGCCAGCAGCTTGGATTGGCGGGGTCGGGGCACAGATACGCAGTATTTT CASSLDWRGRGTDTQYF
- - TRBJ1-6 TRBV5-1 TGCGCCAGCAGCTTGGCCCCCCAGGGAGGGAGCGGTTCACCCCTCCACTTT CASSLAPQGGSGSPLHF
few - TRBJ1-1 TRBV28 TGTGCCAGTCTCACAGGGTTCGCTGAAGCTTTCTTT CASLTGFAEAFF
- - TRBJ2-7 TRBV7-6 TGTGCCAGCAGCGCGGGGGAGCAGTACTTC CASSAGEQYF
- TRBD2 TRBJ2-7 TRBV2 TGTGCCAGCAGAGACAGCGGGGGCGTTTTCAACGAGCAGTACTTC CASRDSGGVFNEQYF
- - TRBJ1-4 TRBV29-1 TGCAGCGGGCAGGGTTTGGCTAATGAAAAACTGTTTTTT CSGQGLANEKLFF
- TRBD1 TRBJ1-1 TRBV19 TGTGCCAGTAGTGGACAGGTGAACACTGAAGCTTTCTTT CASSGQVNTEAFF
once - TRBJ2-3 TRBV25-1 TGTGCCAGCAGTGAGGTGTCATCCAGGATCACAGATACGCAGTATTTT CASSEVSSRITDTQYF
- - TRBJ2-7 TRBV19 TGTGCCAGTAGTATAGAGAGGACAGTATTCTCCTACGAGCAGTACTTC CASSIERTVFSYEQYF
- - TRBJ1-3 TRBV9 TGTGCCAGCAGCGTCCAGGGGTACGGAAACACCATATATTTT CASSVQGYGNTIYF
- - TRBJ2-1 TRBV11-1 TGTGCCAGCAGCTTAGGGCTAGCCGGCAATGAGCAGTTCTTC CASSLGLAGNEQFF
- - TRBJ2-2 TRBV24-1 TGTGCCACCAGTGGGACTACCAGGACCGGGGAGCTGTTTTTT CATSGTTRTGELFF
- TRBD1 TRBJ2-1 TRBV19 TGTGCCAGTACCCTTCCGGGACAGGGGAACAATGAGCAGTTCTTC CASTLPGQGNNEQFF
- - TRBJ1-1 TRBV4-2 TGTGCCAGCAGCCAACCACAGGCTCTGAACACTGAAGCTTTCTTT CASSQPQALNTEAFF
- TRBD1 TRBJ1-1 TRBV6-5 TGTGCCAGCAGAATAGACAGGGTCACTGAAGCTTTCTTT CASRIDRVTEAFF
- - TRBJ2-1 TRBV2 TGTGCCAGCAGTGAAGCTGAGGTTGGGGAGCAGTTCTTC CASSEAEVGEQFF
- - TRBJ1-6 TRBV5-6 TGTGCCAGCAGCCGGATAGGAGGGACGGTAAATTCACCCCTCCACTTT CASSRIGGTVNSPLHF
- - TRBJ1-5 TRBV6-1 TGTGCCAGCAGTTTGACAGCTCCCAATCAGCCCCAGCATTTT CASSLTAPNQPQHF
- TRBD1 TRBJ1-6 TRBV27 TGTGCCAGCAGCCGGACAGGGGATAATTCACCCCTCCACTTT CASSRTGDNSPLHF
- TRBD1 TRBJ2-1 TRBV5-1 TGCGCCAGCAGCTTTCTGGACAGGCCGTACTACAATGAGCAGTTCTTC CASSFLDRPYYNEQFF
- TRBD2 TRBJ2-1 TRBV7-9 TGTGCCAGCAGCTTACCCACTCGGACTAGCGGGAGGGTGAATGAGCAGTTCTTC CASSLPTRTSGRVNEQFF
few TRBD2 TRBJ2-7 TRBV2 TGTGCCAGCAGTGTACTAGCGGGAGTAACGCCAGCCTACGAGCAGTACTTC CASSVLAGVTPAYEQYF
- - TRBJ1-2 TRBV7-8 TGTGCCAGCAGCCATCGGACGGGGTTTGGCTACACCTTC CASSHRTGFGYTF
few - TRBJ1-5 TRBV7-9 TGTGCCAGCAGCCCAGGGGCCTATAGCAATCAGCCCCAGCATTTT CASSPGAYSNQPQHF
- - TRBJ1-3 TRBV9 TGTGCCAGCAGCGCCCGGGAAGGAAACACCATATATTTT CASSAREGNTIYF
- - TRBJ1-6 TRBV7-9 TGTGCCAGCAGCTTAGGCGGGACGGGCTCACCCCTCCACTTT CASSLGGTGSPLHF
once TRBD1 TRBJ2-5 TRBV18 TGTGCCAGCTCACCAGGGACAGGGTCCCAAGAGACCCAGTACTTC CASSPGTGSQETQYF
once TRBD1 TRBJ1-6 TRBV27 TGTGCCAGCAGACACCGGGACAGGTATAATTCACCCCTCCACTTT CASRHRDRYNSPLHF
- - TRBJ1-1 TRBV6-1 TGTGCCAGCAGTGAACGACCTAGGAACACTGAAGCTTTCTTT CASSERPRNTEAFF
once - TRBJ1-1 TRBV21-1 TGTGCCAGCAGCCCGGACAGATTGAACACTGAAGCTTTCTTT CASSPDRLNTEAFF
- - TRBJ2-1 TRBV5-1 TGCGCCAGCAGCTTGGGGACTTACAATGAGCAGTTCTTC CASSLGTYNEQFF
- TRBD1 TRBJ1-1 TRBV5-6 TGTGCCAGCAGCACAAGGGACAGGGTGGTCACTGAAGCTTTCTTT CASSTRDRVVTEAFF
- TRBD2 TRBJ2-5 TRBV24-1 TGTGCCACCAGTGCGGGCCGTAGCGGGGAGGGTAAAGAGACCCAGTACTTC CATSAGRSGEGKETQYF
- - TRBJ1-1 TRBV3-1/TRBV3-2 TGTGCCAGCAGCCTCGGGACTGAAGCTTTCTTT CASSLGTEAFF
- TRBD2 TRBJ2-5 TRBV14 TGTGCCAGCAGCCAGCAAGCGGGGCCACAAGAGACCCAGTACTTC CASSQQAGPQETQYF